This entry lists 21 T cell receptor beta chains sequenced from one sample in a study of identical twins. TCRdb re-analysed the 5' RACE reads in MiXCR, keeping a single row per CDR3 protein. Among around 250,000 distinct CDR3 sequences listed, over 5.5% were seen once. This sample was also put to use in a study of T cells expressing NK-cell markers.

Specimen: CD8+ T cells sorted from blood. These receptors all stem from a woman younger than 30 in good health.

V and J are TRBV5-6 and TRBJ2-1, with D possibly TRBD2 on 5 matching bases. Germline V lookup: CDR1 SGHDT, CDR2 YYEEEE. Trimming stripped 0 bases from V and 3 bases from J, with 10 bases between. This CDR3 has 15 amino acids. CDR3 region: CASSLGLSGYNEQFF. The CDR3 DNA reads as TGTGCCAGCAGCTTGGGTCTGAGCGGCTACAATGAGCAGTTCTTC.

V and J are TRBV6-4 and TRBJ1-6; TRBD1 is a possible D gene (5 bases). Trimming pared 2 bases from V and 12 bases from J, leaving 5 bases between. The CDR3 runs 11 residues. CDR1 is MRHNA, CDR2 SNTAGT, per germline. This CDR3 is CASSDGGPLHF. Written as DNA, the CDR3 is TGTGCCAGCAGTGACGGGGGACCCCTCCACTTT.

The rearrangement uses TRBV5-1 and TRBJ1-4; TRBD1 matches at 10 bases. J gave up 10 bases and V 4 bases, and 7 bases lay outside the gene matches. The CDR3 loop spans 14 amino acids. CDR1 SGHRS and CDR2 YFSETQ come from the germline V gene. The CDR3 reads CASSTRQGAGKLFF. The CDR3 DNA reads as TGCGCCAGCAGCACCCGACAGGGGGCAGGAAAACTGTTTTTT.

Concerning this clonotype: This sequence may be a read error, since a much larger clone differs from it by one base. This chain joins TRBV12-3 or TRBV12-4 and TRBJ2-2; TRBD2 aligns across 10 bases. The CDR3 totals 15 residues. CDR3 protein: CASSAGTSVSGKLFF. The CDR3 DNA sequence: TGTGCCAGCAGCGCCGGGACTAGCGTATCCGGGAAGCTGTTTTTT.

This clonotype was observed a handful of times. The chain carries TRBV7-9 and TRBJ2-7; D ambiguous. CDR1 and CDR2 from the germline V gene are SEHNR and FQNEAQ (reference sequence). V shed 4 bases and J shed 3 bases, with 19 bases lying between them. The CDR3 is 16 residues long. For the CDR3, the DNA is TGTGCCAGCAGCTCGATCACGGGCAAGGCCGGCTACGAGCAGTACTTC. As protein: CASSSITGKAGYEQYF.

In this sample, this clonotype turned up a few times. CDR3 bases: TGCGCCAGCAGCCAATCGGCTGGGGGGCGGTATACGCAGTATTTT. It yields the protein CASSQSAGGRYTQYF. This sequence joins TRBV4-1 and TRBJ2-3, with D possibly called TRBD1 or TRBD2 (6 bases each). The V gene lost 2 bases and the J gene lost 7 bases, with 16 bases spanning the gap. There are 15 residues in the CDR3. In germline, CDR1 is MGHRA, CDR2 YSYEKL.

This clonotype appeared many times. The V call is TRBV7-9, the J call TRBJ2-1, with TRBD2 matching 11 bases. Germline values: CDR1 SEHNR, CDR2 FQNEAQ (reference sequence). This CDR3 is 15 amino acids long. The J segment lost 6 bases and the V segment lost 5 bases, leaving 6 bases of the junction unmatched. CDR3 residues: CASSSGLAGPNEQFF. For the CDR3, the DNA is TGTGCCAGCAGCAGCGGACTAGCGGGCCCCAATGAGCAGTTCTTC.

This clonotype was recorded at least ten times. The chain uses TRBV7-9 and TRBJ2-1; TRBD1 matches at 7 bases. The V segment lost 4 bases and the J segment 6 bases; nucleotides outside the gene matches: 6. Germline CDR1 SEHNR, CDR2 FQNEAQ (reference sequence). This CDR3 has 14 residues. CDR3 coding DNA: TGTGCCAGCAGCTCGGTGACAGGGCTCAATGAGCAGTTCTTC. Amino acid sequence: CASSSVTGLNEQFF.

The CDR3 sequence: CASTHRGGIDEQFF. The CDR3 nucleotides read TGTGCCAGCACCCATCGGGGAGGGATCGATGAGCAGTTCTTC. The chain uses TRBV27 and TRBJ2-1; TRBD2 aligns across 7 bases. Looked up from germline, CDR1 is MNHEY and CDR2 is SMNVEV (reference sequence). The CDR3 loop spans 14 amino acids. V shed 7 bases and J 8 bases; nucleotides not matched to a gene: 11.

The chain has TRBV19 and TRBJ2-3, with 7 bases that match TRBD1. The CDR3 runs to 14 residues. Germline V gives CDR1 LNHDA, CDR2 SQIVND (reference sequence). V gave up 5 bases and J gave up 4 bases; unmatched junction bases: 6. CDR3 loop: CASSVRQGPDTQYF. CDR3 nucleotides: TGTGCCAGTAGTGTAAGACAGGGCCCAGATACGCAGTATTTT.

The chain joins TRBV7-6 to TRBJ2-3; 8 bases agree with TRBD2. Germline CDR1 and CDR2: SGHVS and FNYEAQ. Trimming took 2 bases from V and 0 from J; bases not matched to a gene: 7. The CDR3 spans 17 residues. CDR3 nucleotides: TGTGCCAGCAGCTTACCTCTTAGCGGGACTAGCACAGATACGCAGTATTTT. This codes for CASSLPLSGTSTDTQYF.

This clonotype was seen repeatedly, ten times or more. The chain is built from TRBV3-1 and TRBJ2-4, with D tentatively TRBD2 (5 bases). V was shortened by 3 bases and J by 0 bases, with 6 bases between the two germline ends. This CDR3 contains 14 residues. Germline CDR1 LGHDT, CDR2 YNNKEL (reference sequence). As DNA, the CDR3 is TGTGCCAGCAGCCACGGGATAGCCAAAAACATTCAGTACTTC. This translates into CASSHGIAKNIQYF. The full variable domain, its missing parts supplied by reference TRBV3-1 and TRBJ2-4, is DTAVSQTPKYLVTQMGNDKSIKCEQNLGHDTMYWYKQDSKKFLKIMFSYNNKELIINETVPNRFSPKSPDKAHLNLHINSLELGDSAVYFCASSHGIAKNIQYFGAGTRLSVL.

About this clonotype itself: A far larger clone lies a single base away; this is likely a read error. The CDR3 sequence is CASSSAHEQYF. CDR3 DNA sequence: TGTGCCAGCAGTTCAGCCCACGAGCAGTACTTC. This chain connects TRBV27 to TRBJ2-7, with D hard to call. CDR1 is MNHEY, CDR2 SMNVEV, per germline (reference sequence). V lost 4 bases, J lost 5 bases, and 6 bases lay in between. This CDR3 is built from 11 residues.

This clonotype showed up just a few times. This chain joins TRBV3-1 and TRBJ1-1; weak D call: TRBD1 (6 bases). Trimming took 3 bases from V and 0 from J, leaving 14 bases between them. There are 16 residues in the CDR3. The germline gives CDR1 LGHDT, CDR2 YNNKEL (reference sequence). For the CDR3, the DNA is TGTGCCAGCAGCCAGGAGGGGGGACCGCTGAACACTGAAGCTTTCTTT. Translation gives CASSQEGGPLNTEAFF.

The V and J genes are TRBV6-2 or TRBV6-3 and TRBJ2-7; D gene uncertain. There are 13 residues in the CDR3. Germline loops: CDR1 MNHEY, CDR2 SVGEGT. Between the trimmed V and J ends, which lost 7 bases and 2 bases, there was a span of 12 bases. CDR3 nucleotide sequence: TGTGCCAGCAACCCAGATACTCCCTACGAGCAGTACTTC. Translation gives CASNPDTPYEQYF.

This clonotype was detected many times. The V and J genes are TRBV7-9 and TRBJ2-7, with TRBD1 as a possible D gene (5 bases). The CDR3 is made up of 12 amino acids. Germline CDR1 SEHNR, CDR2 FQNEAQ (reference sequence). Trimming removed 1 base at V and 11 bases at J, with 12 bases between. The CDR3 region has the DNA TGTGCCAGCAGCTTAGGTGGGGCTACGGAGTACTTC. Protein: CASSLGGATEYF.

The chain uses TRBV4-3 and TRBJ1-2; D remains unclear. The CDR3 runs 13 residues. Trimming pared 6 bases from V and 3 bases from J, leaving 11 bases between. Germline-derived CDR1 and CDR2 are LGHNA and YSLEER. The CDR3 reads CASRAGEYYGYTF. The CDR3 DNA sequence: TGCGCCAGCAGGGCCGGCGAGTACTATGGCTACACCTTC.

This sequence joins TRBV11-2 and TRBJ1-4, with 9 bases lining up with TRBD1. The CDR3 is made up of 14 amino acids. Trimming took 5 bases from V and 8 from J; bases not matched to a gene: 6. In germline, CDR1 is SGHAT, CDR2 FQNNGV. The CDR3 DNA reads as TGTGCCAGCAGCCCATACGGGACAGGGGAAAAACTGTTTTTT. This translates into CASSPYGTGEKLFF.

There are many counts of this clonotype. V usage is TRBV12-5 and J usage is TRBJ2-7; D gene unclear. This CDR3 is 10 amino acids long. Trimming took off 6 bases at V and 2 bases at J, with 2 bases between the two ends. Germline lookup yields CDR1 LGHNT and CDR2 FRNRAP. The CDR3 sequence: CASGTYEQYF. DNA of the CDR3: TGTGCTAGTGGAACCTACGAGCAGTACTTC. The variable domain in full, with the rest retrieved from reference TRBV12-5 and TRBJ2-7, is DARVTQTPRHKVTEMGQEVTMRCQPILGHNTVFWYRQTMMQGLELLAYFRNRAPLDDSGMPKDRFSAEMPDATLATLKIQPSEPRDSAVYFCASGTYEQYFGPGTRLTVT.

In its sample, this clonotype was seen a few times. CDR3 in DNA: TGTGCTAGTGGTTTAGGGCGCGGGAGGTCTCACAATGAGCAGTTCTTC. It codes for CASGLGRGRSHNEQFF. The V gene is TRBV12-5, the J gene TRBJ2-1, with TRBD2 matching 8 bases. CDR3 length equals 16 residues. The trim removed 3 bases at V and 5 bases at J, leaving 9 bases unmatched. Germline assignment: CDR1 LGHNT and CDR2 FRNRAP.

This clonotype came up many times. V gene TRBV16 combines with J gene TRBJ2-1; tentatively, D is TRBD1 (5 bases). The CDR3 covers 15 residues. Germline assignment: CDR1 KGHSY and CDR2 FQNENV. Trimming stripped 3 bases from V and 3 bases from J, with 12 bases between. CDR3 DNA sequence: TGTGCCAGCAGCCACAGGGTGGGCATCTACAATGAGCAGTTCTTC. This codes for CASSHRVGIYNEQFF.